Presented here are 10 T cell receptor beta chains from one specimen sequenced in a study of blood T cell repertoires in COVID-19. TCRdb keeps only in-frame clones here, not all; method: immunoSEQ multiplex PCR. This table holds about 290,000 clones, 75% to 90% found once. What was sequenced was PBMCs or T cells enriched from blood (not recorded which). These receptors originate from a woman aged 40 to 50 who had recovered from COVID-19.

V is TRBV6-5 and J is TRBJ1-2; the D gene is possibly TRBD1 (6 bases). Trimming shortened V by 2 bases and J by 4 bases, and 17 bases separated the two germline ends. The CDR3 runs 16 residues. The V gene's germline CDR1 is MNHEY and CDR2 SVGAGI. The CDR3 DNA reads TGTGCCAGCAGTTACGGCCGGGGAGGGGGATTCTATGGCTACACCTTC. Protein: CASSYGRGGGFYGYTF.

This clone is a singleton in its sample. The chain employs TRBV18 and TRBJ1-1; 8 bases fit TRBD1. CDR1 is KGHSH and CDR2 is LQKENI in the germline V gene. CDR3 length equals 15 residues. After removal of 4 bases from V and 5 bases from J, the junction contained 9 bases not matched to a gene. This CDR3 is CASSRTDRVGTEAFF. In DNA, the CDR3 is TGTGCCAGCTCACGCACGGACAGGGTTGGAACTGAAGCTTTCTTT.

The rearrangement uses TRBV6-6 and TRBJ1-3, with D possibly matching TRBD1 (6 bases). This CDR3 contains 16 residues. The germline V gene has CDR1 MNHNY and CDR2 SVGAGI (reference sequence). V was pared by 0 bases and J by 4 bases, with 13 bases between. In DNA, the CDR3 is TGTGCCAGCAGTTACTCGGTGTCAGGGGTCGGAAACACCATATATTTT. This gives the protein CASSYSVSGVGNTIYF.

This clone has only one observation. The V gene is TRBV7-2, the J gene TRBJ2-5, with TRBD2 identical over 15 bases. Germline assignment: CDR1 SGHTA and CDR2 FQGNSA. The CDR3 contains 19 residues. The V segment lost 2 bases and the J segment 2 bases; nucleotides outside the gene matches: 9. In nucleotides, the CDR3 is TGTGCCAGCAGCTTAACACCCGTCGGACTAGCGGGAGGGCAAGAGACCCAGTACTTC. This codes for CASSLTPVGLAGGQETQYF.

The V call is TRBV18, the J call TRBJ2-7; 7 positions match TRBD1. This CDR3 spans 14 amino acids. CDR1 is KGHSH, CDR2 LQKENI, per germline. V gave up 5 bases and J gave up 4 bases; unmatched junction bases: 8. CDR3: CASSMTGHGYEQYF. The CDR3 nucleotides are TGTGCCAGCTCAATGACAGGGCATGGTTACGAGCAGTACTTC.

The chain links TRBV19 to TRBJ1-6; D may be TRBD1 (5 bases). V was clipped by 1 base and J by 8 bases, with 12 bases between them. Germline V gives CDR1 LNHDA, CDR2 SQIVND (reference sequence). This CDR3 contains 15 residues. The CDR3 reads CASSIVAGNDSPLHF. DNA of the CDR3: TGTGCCAGTAGTATAGTCGCAGGGAATGATTCACCCCTCCACTTT.

J is TRBJ1-3 and V is TRBV6-6, with 7 nucleotides matching TRBD1. The trim removed 2 bases at V and 4 bases at J, leaving 2 bases unmatched. The length of the CDR3 is 14 residues. Germline values: CDR1 MNHNY, CDR2 SVGAGI (reference sequence). In nucleotides, the CDR3 is TGTGCCAGCAGTTACGGACAGGCCGGAAACACCATATATTTT. It translates to CASSYGQAGNTIYF.

V usage is TRBV7-8 and J usage is TRBJ2-2; 13 positions match TRBD2. This CDR3 spans 17 amino acids. Germline CDR1 is SGHVS and CDR2 is FQNEAQ. V lost 2 bases and J lost 5; bases outside the gene matches: 5. CDR3 DNA sequence: TGTGCCAGCAGCTTACGGACTAGCGGGAGAAAGACCGGGGAGCTGTTTTTT. Protein product: CASSLRTSGRKTGELFF.

V and J are TRBV7-2 and TRBJ2-7; D is perhaps TRBD1 (6 bases). The CDR3 is 14 amino acids. CDR1 and CDR2 from the germline V gene are SGHTA and FQGNSA. Trimming took 8 bases from V and 2 from J, leaving 16 bases between them. The CDR3 DNA sequence: TGTGCCAGCTTAGACGGGCAGGGGCCCTACGAGCAGTACTTC. This codes for CASLDGQGPYEQYF. The whole variable domain, remainder taken from reference TRBV7-2 and TRBJ2-7, is GAGVSQSPSNKVTEKGKDVELRCDPISGHTALYWYRQSLGQGLEFLIYFQGNSAPDKSGLPSDRFSAERTGGSVSTLTIQRTQQEDSAVYLCASLDGQGPYEQYFGPGTRLTVT.

V usage is TRBV27 and J usage is TRBJ1-1, with 7 bases matching TRBD1. The CDR3 has 14 residues. The junction had 7 bases not matched to a gene; V was cut back by 3 bases and J by 6 bases. CDR1 and CDR2 (germline): MNHEY, SMNVEV (reference sequence). The CDR3 loop reads CASSLGGQFAEAFF. The CDR3 nucleotides read TGTGCCAGCAGTTTGGGGGGACAGTTCGCTGAAGCTTTCTTT.